This entry describes one T cell receptor beta chain. Its antigen is unidentified. The data derive from a study of siplizumab effects on memory and regulatory T cells. Notes on the study in general: Naive T cells were seen as more diverse than memory cells and as major alloresponse contributors.

Using immunoSEQ multiplex PCR, the repertoire was profiled, and TCRdb retains in-frame clones only, with some absent. The sample contains fewer than 130,000 clones, 80% to 95% of which appear only once. This CDR3 comprises 14 residues. Trimming stripped 4 bases from V and 4 bases from J, with 14 bases between. Germline CDR1 reads SGHTS; CDR2 reads YDEGEE. The receptor was isolated from a human donor in good health. The source material was CD4+ T cells sorted from blood. This chain links TRBV5-8 with TRBJ1-2; no clear D gene. The CDR3, as DNA: TGTGCCAGCAGCCCCCCCCCTACCTTCTATGGCTACACCTTC. This gives the protein CASSPPPTFYGYTF.